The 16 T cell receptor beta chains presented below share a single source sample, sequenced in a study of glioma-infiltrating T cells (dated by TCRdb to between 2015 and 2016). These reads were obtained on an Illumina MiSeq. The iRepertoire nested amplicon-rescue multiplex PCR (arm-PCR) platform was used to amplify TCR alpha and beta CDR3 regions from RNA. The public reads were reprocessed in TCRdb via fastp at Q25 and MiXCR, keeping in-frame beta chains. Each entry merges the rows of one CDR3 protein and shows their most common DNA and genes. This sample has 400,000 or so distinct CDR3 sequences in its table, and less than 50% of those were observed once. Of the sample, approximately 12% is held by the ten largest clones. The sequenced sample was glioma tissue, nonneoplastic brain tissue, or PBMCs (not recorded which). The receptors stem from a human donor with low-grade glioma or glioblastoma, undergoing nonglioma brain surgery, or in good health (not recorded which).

This CDR3 is CATSGVSGSTYNEQFF. In DNA form, the CDR3 reads TGTGCCACCAGTGGCGTTAGCGGGAGTACCTACAATGAGCAGTTCTTC. V is TRBV24-1 and J is TRBJ2-1; 9 bases are a match to TRBD2. The germline CDR1 and CDR2 sequences are KGHDR and SFDVKD. The CDR3 totals 16 residues. Losses at the gene ends were 5 bases for V and 2 bases for J; bases not matched to a gene: 6.

CDR3 bases: TGTGCCACCAGTGATCCGGGACTAGCGGGAATCCCAGCCAATGAGCAGTTCTTC. Its translation is CATSDPGLAGIPANEQFF. The rearrangement joins TRBV24-1 to TRBJ2-1; 13 bases match TRBD2. Losses at the gene ends were 3 bases for V and 6 bases for J; bases not matched to a gene: 10. CDR1 and CDR2 from the germline V gene are KGHDR and SFDVKD. This CDR3 spans 18 amino acids.

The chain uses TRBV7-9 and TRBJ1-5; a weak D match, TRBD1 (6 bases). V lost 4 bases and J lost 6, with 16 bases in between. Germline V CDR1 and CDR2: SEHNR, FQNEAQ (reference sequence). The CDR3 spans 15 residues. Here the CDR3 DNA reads TGTGCCAGCAGCTCGGCACACAGGGACGGTCAGCCCCAGCATTTT. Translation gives CASSSAHRDGQPQHF. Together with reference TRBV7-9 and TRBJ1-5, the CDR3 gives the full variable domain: DTGVSQNPRHKITKRGQNVTFRCDPISEHNRLYWYRQTLGQGPEFLTYFQNEAQLEKSRLLSDRFSAERPKGSFSTLEIQRTEQGDSAMYLCASSSAHRDGQPQHFGDGTRLSIL.

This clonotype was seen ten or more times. The CDR3 coding sequence is TGTGCCAGCACGGAGCGGGGAATCGCAGATACGCAGTATTTT. Its protein product is CASTERGIADTQYF. The V call is TRBV6-1, the J call TRBJ2-3; TRBD2 matches 7 bases. The V segment lost 7 bases and the J segment 4 bases; nucleotides outside the gene matches: 8. The CDR3 consists of 14 residues. CDR1 MNHNS and CDR2 SASEGT come from the germline V gene.

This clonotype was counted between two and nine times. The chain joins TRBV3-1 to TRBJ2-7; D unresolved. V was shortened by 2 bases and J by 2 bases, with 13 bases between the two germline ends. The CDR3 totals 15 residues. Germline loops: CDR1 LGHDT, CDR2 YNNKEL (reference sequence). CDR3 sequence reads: CASSQPPPGTYEQYF. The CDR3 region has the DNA TGTGCCAGCAGCCAACCGCCCCCCGGTACCTACGAGCAGTACTTC.

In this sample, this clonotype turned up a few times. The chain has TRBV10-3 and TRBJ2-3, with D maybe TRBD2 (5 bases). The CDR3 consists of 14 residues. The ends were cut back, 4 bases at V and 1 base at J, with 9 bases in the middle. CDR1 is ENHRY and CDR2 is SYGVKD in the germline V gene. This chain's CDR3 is CAISASTGTDTQYF. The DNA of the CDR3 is TGTGCCATCAGTGCTAGCACCGGCACAGATACGCAGTATTTT.

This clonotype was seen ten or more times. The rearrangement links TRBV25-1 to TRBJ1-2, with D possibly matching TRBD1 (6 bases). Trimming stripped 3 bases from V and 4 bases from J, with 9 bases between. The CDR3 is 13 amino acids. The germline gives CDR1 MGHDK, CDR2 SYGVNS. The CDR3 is CASSEGHTYGYTF. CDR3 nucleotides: TGTGCCAGCAGTGAGGGACACACCTATGGCTACACCTTC.

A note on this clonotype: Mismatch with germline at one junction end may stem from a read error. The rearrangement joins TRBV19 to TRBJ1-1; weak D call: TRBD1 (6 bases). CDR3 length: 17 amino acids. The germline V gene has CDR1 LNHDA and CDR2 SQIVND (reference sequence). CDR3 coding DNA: TGTGTCAGTAGTATAGGACCAGGTCGAGGGGGGAACACTGAAGCTTTCTTT. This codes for CVSSIGPGRGGNTEAFF.

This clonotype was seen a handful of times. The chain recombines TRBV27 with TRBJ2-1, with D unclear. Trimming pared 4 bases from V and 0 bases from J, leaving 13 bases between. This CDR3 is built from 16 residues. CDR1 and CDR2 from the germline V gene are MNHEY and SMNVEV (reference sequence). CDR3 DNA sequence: TGTGCCAGCAGTTACTCGGGCCGGAGCTCCTACAATGAGCAGTTCTTC. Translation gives CASSYSGRSSYNEQFF.

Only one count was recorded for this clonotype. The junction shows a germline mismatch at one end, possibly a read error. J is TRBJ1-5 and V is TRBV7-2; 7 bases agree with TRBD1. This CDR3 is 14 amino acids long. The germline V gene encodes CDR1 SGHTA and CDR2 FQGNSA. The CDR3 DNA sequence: TGTGCCAGCAGCTTAAGACAGGGAAATCAGCACCAGCATTTT. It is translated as CASSLRQGNQHQHF.

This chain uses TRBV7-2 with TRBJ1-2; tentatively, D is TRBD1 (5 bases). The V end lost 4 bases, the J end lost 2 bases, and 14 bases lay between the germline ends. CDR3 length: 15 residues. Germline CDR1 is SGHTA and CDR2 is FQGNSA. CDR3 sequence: CASSSGRTPNYGYTF. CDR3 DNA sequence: TGTGCCAGCAGCTCGGGACGGACTCCCAACTATGGCTACACCTTC.

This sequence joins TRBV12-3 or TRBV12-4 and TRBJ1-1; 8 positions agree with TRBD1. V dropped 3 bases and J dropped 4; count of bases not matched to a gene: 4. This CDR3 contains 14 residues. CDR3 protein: CASSFQGAATEAFF. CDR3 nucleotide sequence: TGTGCCAGCAGTTTCCAGGGGGCTGCCACTGAAGCTTTCTTT.

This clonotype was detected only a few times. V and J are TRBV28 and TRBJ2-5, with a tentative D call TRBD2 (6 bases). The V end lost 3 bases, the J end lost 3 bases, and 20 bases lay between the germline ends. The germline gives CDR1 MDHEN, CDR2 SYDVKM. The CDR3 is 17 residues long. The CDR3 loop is CASSFISPREMEETQYF. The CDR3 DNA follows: TGTGCCAGCAGTTTTATCTCACCCCGGGAGATGGAAGAGACCCAGTACTTC. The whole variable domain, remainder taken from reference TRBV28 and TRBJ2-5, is DVKVTQSSRYLVKRTGEKVFLECVQDMDHENMFWYRQDPGLGLRLIYFSYDVKMKEKGDIPEGYSVSREKKERFSLILESASTNQTSMYLCASSFISPREMEETQYFGPGTRLLVL.

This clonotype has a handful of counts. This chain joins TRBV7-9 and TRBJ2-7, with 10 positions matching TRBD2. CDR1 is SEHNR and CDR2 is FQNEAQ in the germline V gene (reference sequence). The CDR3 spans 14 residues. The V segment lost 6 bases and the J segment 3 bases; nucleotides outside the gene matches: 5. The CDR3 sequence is CASRNLAGDYEQYF. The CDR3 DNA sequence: TGTGCCAGCAGGAACCTAGCGGGGGACTACGAGCAGTACTTC.

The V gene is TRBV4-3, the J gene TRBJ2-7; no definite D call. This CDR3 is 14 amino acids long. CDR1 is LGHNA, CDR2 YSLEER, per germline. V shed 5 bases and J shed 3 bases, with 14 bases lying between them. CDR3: CASSFRSADYEQYF. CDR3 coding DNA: TGCGCCAGCAGCTTTAGGTCAGCCGACTACGAGCAGTACTTC.

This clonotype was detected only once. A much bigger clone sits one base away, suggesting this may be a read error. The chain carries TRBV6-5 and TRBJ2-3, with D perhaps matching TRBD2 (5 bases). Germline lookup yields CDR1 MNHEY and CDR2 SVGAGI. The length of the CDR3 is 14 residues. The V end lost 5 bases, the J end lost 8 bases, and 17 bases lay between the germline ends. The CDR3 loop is CASSERRPPATQYF. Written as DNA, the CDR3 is TGTGCCAGCAGTGAAAGGAGGCCCCCAGCTACGCAGTATTTT.